A single sample is the source of the 14 T cell receptor beta chains below, sequenced in a study of blood T cell repertoires in COVID-19. Method: immunoSEQ multiplex PCR; TCRdb's copy keeps in-frame clones and lacks some. Of nearly 250,000 clones in the sample, 86% are singletons; the top ten hold around 6%. Specimen: peripheral blood. Every receptor here comes from a woman aged 80 or over with COVID-19, enrolled during active disease.

The gene calls are TRBV5-1 and TRBJ2-3; TRBD2 agrees at 8 bases. Losses at the gene ends were 0 bases for V and 4 bases for J; bases not matched to a gene: 10. Germline CDR1 and CDR2: SGHRS and YFSETQ. CDR3 length: 17 amino acids. In nucleotides, the CDR3 is TGCGCCAGCAGCTTGGAGATCGGGGGGGCCTCGGCAGATACGCAGTATTTT. Encoded protein: CASSLEIGGASADTQYF.

V gene TRBV2 combines with J gene TRBJ1-5, with 7 positions matching TRBD1. J gave up 7 bases and V 3 bases, and 3 bases lay outside the gene matches. The CDR3 runs to 13 residues. Per germline, CDR1 SNHLY and CDR2 FYNNEI. CDR3 coding DNA: TGTGCCAGCAGTGACAGGGGGGAACAGCCCCAGCATTTT. Protein: CASSDRGEQPQHF.

The chain couples TRBV5-1 to TRBJ1-2, with 11 nucleotides matching TRBD1. Trimming cost V 6 bases and J 4 bases; bases outside gene matches: 5. The CDR3 consists of 14 residues. Germline CDR1 and CDR2: SGHRS and YFSETQ. This CDR3 is CASTRTGGPYGYTF. The CDR3 DNA follows: TGCGCCAGCACCCGGACAGGGGGCCCCTATGGCTACACCTTC.

The V and J genes are TRBV7-7 and TRBJ2-7; the D is unclear. The CDR3 extends over 16 amino acids. The germline V gene encodes CDR1 SSHAT and CDR2 FNYEAQ (reference sequence). This CDR3 is CASSSPWVGCGDEQYV. CDR3 coding DNA: TGTGCTAGCAGCTCCCCCTGGGTGGGCTGTGGCGACGAGCAGTACGTC.

This clone was seen more than once but under ten times. The V gene is TRBV28, the J gene TRBJ1-2, with D perhaps matching TRBD1 (5 bases). CDR1 and CDR2 from the germline V gene are MDHEN and SYDVKM. Between the trimmed V and J ends, which lost 7 bases and 4 bases, there was a span of 10 bases. There are 12 residues in the CDR3. CDR3: CASTTQGYGYTF. The CDR3 region has the DNA TGTGCCAGCACCACCCAGGGCTATGGCTACACCTTC.

The table lists this clone with a few counts. V usage is TRBV24-1 and J usage is TRBJ2-2, with TRBD1 identical over 7 bases. The CDR3 sequence is 15 residues long. V lost 12 bases and J lost 0; bases outside the gene matches: 9. CDR1 is KGHDR, CDR2 SFDVKD, per germline. The CDR3 protein is CAAGTATTNTGELFF. The CDR3 DNA sequence: TGTGCCGCTGGGACAGCGACAACGAACACCGGGGAGCTGTTTTTT.

The V gene is TRBV3-1 (or the pseudogene TRBV3-2), the J gene TRBJ2-1; 8 bases line up with TRBD2. Germline trimming cut 1 base from V and 8 bases from J; bases unmatched to any gene: 10. The V gene's germline CDR1 is LGHDT and CDR2 YNNKEL (reference sequence). The CDR3 has 16 amino acids. The CDR3 DNA sequence: TGTGCCAGCAGCCAAGGGTTGCGGGGGGCAAGAGATGAGCAGTTCTTC. Translating gives CASSQGLRGARDEQFF.

This clone was recorded once. The chain combines TRBV18 with TRBJ2-1, with no clear D. Germline V lookup: CDR1 KGHSH, CDR2 LQKENI. V was cut by 0 bases and J by 1 base, with 7 bases left in between. This CDR3 is 15 amino acids long. CDR3 in amino acids: CASSPPSGSYNEQFF. CDR3 DNA: TGTGCCAGCTCACCACCCTCGGGTTCCTACAATGAGCAGTTCTTC.

The chain recombines TRBV7-2 with TRBJ2-3, with TRBD2 as a possible D gene (6 bases). Trimming shortened V by 1 base and J by 2 bases, and 16 bases separated the two germline ends. CDR3 length: 17 amino acids. The germline CDR1 and CDR2 sequences are SGHTA and FQGNSA. The CDR3 DNA is TGTGCCAGCAGCTTAGGGCGGGGCCCACCCTACACAGATACGCAGTATTTT. This translates into CASSLGRGPPYTDTQYF.

The J gene is TRBJ1-2, the V gene TRBV28; D is undetermined. Looked up from germline, CDR1 is MDHEN and CDR2 is SYDVKM. Trimming removed 2 bases at V and 6 bases at J, with 16 bases between. The CDR3 sequence is 15 residues long. The CDR3 is CASSLRGSPRDGYTF. In DNA, the CDR3 is TGTGCCAGCAGTTTACGCGGGTCTCCCCGGGATGGCTACACCTTC.

The rearrangement links TRBV18 to TRBJ2-1; 16 nucleotides match TRBD2. The V and J ends lost 3 bases and 7 bases, in that order; junction bases with no gene match: 3. This CDR3 has 16 amino acids. In germline, CDR1 is KGHSH, CDR2 LQKENI. In nucleotides, the CDR3 is TGTGCCAGCTCACCTCCGGGACTAGCGGGGGGGAATGAGCAGTTCTTC. This encodes CASSPPGLAGGNEQFF.

This clone was detected only once. The gene calls are TRBV2 and TRBJ1-1, with D maybe TRBD1 (6 bases). From germline, CDR1 is SNHLY and CDR2 FYNNEI. This CDR3 contains 15 residues. V was trimmed by 5 bases and J by 1 base, leaving 14 bases between them. This CDR3 is CASSKQGVKNTEAFF. In DNA, the CDR3 is TGTGCCAGCAGTAAACAGGGCGTTAAGAACACTGAAGCTTTCTTT.

This sequence joins TRBV6-5 and TRBJ2-7; 11 nucleotides agree with TRBD1. The CDR3 extends over 15 amino acids. The germline CDR1 and CDR2 sequences are MNHEY and SVGAGI. The V gene end was trimmed by 6 bases and the J gene end by 1 base; junction bases not matched to a gene: 5. The CDR3 sequence is CASRDRGLGSYEQYF. Here the CDR3 DNA reads TGTGCCAGCAGGGACAGGGGGCTAGGTTCCTACGAGCAGTACTTC.

V usage is TRBV6-2 or TRBV6-3 and J usage is TRBJ2-7; 15 nucleotides match TRBD2. V shed 0 bases, J shed 5 bases, and the junction held 8 bases outside the gene matches. From germline, CDR1 is MNHEY and CDR2 SVGEGT. The CDR3 is 18 residues long. CDR3 nucleotide sequence: TGTGCCAGCAGTTACTCGACCCGGACTAGCGGGGGGGCGGACGAGCAGTACTTC. This encodes CASSYSTRTSGGADEQYF.